Listed here are 32 T cell receptor beta chains from one sample, sequenced in a study of T cells in Graves' hyperthyroidism and ophthalmopathy. RNA transcripts yielded amplified TCR beta CDR3 regions. The HTBI set primed first-round TCR CDR3 RT-PCR. TCRdb processed the multiplex PCR reads anew with MiXCR; each CDR3 protein has one entry. The sample includes about 340,000 distinct CDR3 sequences, about 20% seen only once; the top ten take approximately 54%. Sequenced input: blood. These receptor sequences come from a woman aged 45-65 years with Graves' hyperthyroidism.

This clonotype was detected only a few times. V is TRBV5-8 and J is TRBJ2-3, with unresolved D. Trimming stripped 6 bases from V and 3 bases from J, with 11 bases between. Per germline, CDR1 SGHTS and CDR2 YDEGEE. This CDR3 is built from 13 residues. The CDR3 coding sequence is TGTGCCAGCAATATCTGGGGAACAGATACGCAGTATTTT. Protein: CASNIWGTDTQYF.

This rearrangement joins TRBV20-1 to TRBJ2-2; TRBD2 is a possible D gene (6 bases). This CDR3 has 16 residues. CDR1 DFQATT and CDR2 SNEGSKA come from the germline V gene (reference sequence). With 3 bases removed from V and 0 bases from J, the gap between germline ends came to 14 bases. The CDR3 reads CSARGREYANTGELFF. CDR3 DNA sequence: TGCAGTGCTAGGGGCCGGGAGTACGCGAACACCGGGGAGCTGTTTTTT.

This clonotype appeared many times. CDR3 nucleotides: TGTGCCAGCAGATGGACAGGGCGAGAGACCCAGTACTTC. Translating gives CASRWTGRETQYF. J is TRBJ2-5 and V is TRBV6-1, with TRBD1 identical over 8 bases. Germline CDR1 MNHNS, CDR2 SASEGT. There are 13 residues in the CDR3. The V gene end was trimmed by 6 bases and the J gene end by 4 bases; junction bases not matched to a gene: 4.

This clonotype was seen ten or more times. The V gene is TRBV28, the J gene TRBJ2-1, with TRBD2 matching over 8 bases. The V and J ends lost 5 bases and 4 bases, in that order; junction bases with no gene match: 10. CDR1 MDHEN and CDR2 SYDVKM come from the germline V gene. This CDR3 comprises 16 residues. The CDR3 coding sequence is TGTGCCAGCAGTCCTTTTATAGCGGGAACGTACAATGAGCAGTTCTTC. Translated, it gives CASSPFIAGTYNEQFF.

Many counts were recorded for this clonotype. The V call is TRBV10-3, the J call TRBJ2-7; 10 positions agree with TRBD1. Germline CDR1 reads ENHRY; CDR2 reads SYGVKD. This CDR3 has 15 amino acids. The V gene end was trimmed by 3 bases and the J gene end by 7 bases; junction bases not matched to a gene: 9. In nucleotides, the CDR3 is TGTGCCATCAGTGATCGGGACAGGGGATTGTGGGAGCAGTACTTC. It encodes CAISDRDRGLWEQYF.

About this clonotype itself: With a much larger clone just one base away, this may be a read error. The rearrangement uses TRBV7-3 and TRBJ2-7, with 7 bases identical to TRBD2. There are 16 residues in the CDR3. V lost 6 bases to trimming and J lost 0 bases; unmatched junction nucleotides: 11. The germline V gene encodes CDR1 SGHTA and CDR2 FQGTGA. DNA for the CDR3: TGTGCCAGCAGTCGAGACCAGAGCGGGAACTCCTACGAGCAGTACTTC. Translation: CASSRDQSGNSYEQYF.

With respect to this clonotype: One end of the junction fails to match germline, which may point to a read error. The CDR3 nucleotides read TGTGCCAGCAGTTACTCGACAACGTCAGCCGGGACCCAGTACTTC. Its protein is CASSYSTTSAGTQYF. The chain has TRBV6-4 and TRBJ2-5, with no clear D. The CDR3 length is 15 residues. The germline V gene encodes CDR1 MRHNA and CDR2 SNTAGT.

The table lists this clonotype with a few counts. V and J are TRBV28 and TRBJ1-2, with a tentative D call TRBD1 (6 bases). Trimming shortened V by 11 bases and J by 6 bases, and 13 bases separated the two germline ends. The CDR3 is 11 amino acids. Germline CDR1 is MDHEN and CDR2 is SYDVKM. Here the CDR3 reads CACVQGNGYTF. CDR3 DNA: TGTGCCTGCGTACAGGGAAATGGCTACACCTTC.

This clonotype appeared many times. The J gene is TRBJ2-2, the V gene TRBV27; no reliable D call. The germline CDR1 and CDR2 sequences are MNHEY and SMNVEV (reference sequence). This CDR3 region has 13 residues. The germline V and J ends were trimmed by 4 bases and 2 bases, with 5 bases remaining between them. The CDR3: CASSSGNTGELFF. DNA for the CDR3: TGTGCCAGCAGTTCGGGTAACACCGGGGAGCTGTTTTTT.

This clonotype was detected ten times or more. The chain joins TRBV20-1 to TRBJ2-3, with 10 positions matching TRBD2. V trimming: 2 bases; J trimming: 2 bases; junction bases outside the gene matches: 10. Germline-derived CDR1 and CDR2 are DFQATT and SNEGSKA (reference sequence). The CDR3 spans 17 residues. CDR3 protein: CSARSPSGSGDTDTQYF. The DNA for the CDR3 is TGCAGTGCTAGATCGCCTAGCGGGAGCGGTGACACAGATACGCAGTATTTT.

The chain is built from TRBV12-3 or TRBV12-4 and TRBJ2-2, with a possible D match to TRBD2 (7 bases). There are 15 residues in the CDR3. V lost 1 base and J lost 3, with 9 bases in between. CDR3: CASSLGGGYTGELFF. The DNA for the CDR3 is TGTGCCAGCAGTTTAGGCGGGGGCTACACCGGGGAGCTGTTTTTT.

This clonotype came up a few times. This chain joins TRBV7-9 and TRBJ1-1; D may be TRBD1 (6 bases). There are 15 residues in the CDR3. V was pared by 4 bases and J by 3 bases, with 15 bases between. Germline V gene data show CDR1 as SEHNR and CDR2 as FQNEAQ (reference sequence). The CDR3, as DNA: TGTGCCAGCAGCTCCTATGGGGGGCGGTACACTGAAGCTTTCTTT. Encoded protein: CASSSYGGRYTEAFF.

The sample holds a few counts of this clonotype. The chain carries TRBV10-3 and TRBJ2-5, with 13 positions matching TRBD2. The V segment lost 6 bases and the J segment 0 bases; nucleotides outside the gene matches: 4. This CDR3 is 16 amino acids long. Germline CDR1 ENHRY, CDR2 SYGVKD. Here the CDR3 DNA reads TGTGCCATCAGAGGGACTAGCGGGACGAACCAAGAGACCCAGTACTTC. The encoded protein is CAIRGTSGTNQETQYF.

A few counts support this clonotype. This chain connects TRBV20-1 to TRBJ2-5; D call uncertain. The CDR3 has 12 residues. In germline, CDR1 is DFQATT, CDR2 SNEGSKA (reference sequence). The V end was cut by 1 base, the J end by 3 bases, with 6 bases between. CDR3 region: CSARALKETQYF. The CDR3 DNA follows: TGCAGTGCTAGAGCCTTAAAAGAGACCCAGTACTTC.

This clonotype has a handful of counts. The rearrangement links TRBV14 to TRBJ1-1, with 7 bases aligning to TRBD1. Trimming at V came to 3 bases and at J to 8 bases, leaving 6 bases not matched to a gene. Germline V gives CDR1 SGHDN, CDR2 FVKESK. This CDR3 region has 13 residues. This CDR3 reads CASSHPRQGEAFF. Written as DNA, the CDR3 is TGTGCCAGCAGCCACCCCCGACAGGGAGAAGCTTTCTTT. The full variable domain, with the rest looked up from reference TRBV14 and TRBJ1-1, is EAGVTQFPSHSVIEKGQTVTLRCDPISGHDNLYWYRRVMGKEIKFLLHFVKESKQDESGMPNNRFLAERTGGTYSTLKVQPAELEDSGVYFCASSHPRQGEAFFGQGTRLTVV.

This clonotype was seen at least ten times. This rearrangement joins TRBV27 to TRBJ1-5; no reliable D call. CDR1 and CDR2 (germline): MNHEY, SMNVEV (reference sequence). This CDR3 has 15 amino acids. V shed 6 bases and J shed 4 bases, with 16 bases lying between them. The CDR3 DNA is TGTGCCAGCAGCGCTGGGATAACGTGGAATCAGCCCCAGCATTTT. It codes for CASSAGITWNQPQHF.

This clonotype was counted at least ten times. This chain links TRBV5-1 with TRBJ1-4; D remains ambiguous. The CDR3 consists of 15 residues. Germline CDR1 is SGHRS and CDR2 is YFSETQ. The V end lost 0 bases, the J end lost 4 bases, and 10 bases lay between the germline ends. CDR3 protein: CASSLVGVFNEKLFF. CDR3 nucleotides: TGCGCCAGCAGCTTGGTCGGGGTCTTTAATGAAAAACTGTTTTTT.

This clonotype showed up many times. The rearrangement joins TRBV15 to TRBJ2-1, with TRBD1 identical over 8 bases. Unmatched junction bases numbered 5, after V lost 4 bases and J lost 6 bases. Germline assignment: CDR1 LNHNV and CDR2 YYDKDF (reference sequence). The CDR3 is 14 residues long. The CDR3 DNA follows: TGTGCCACCAGCAAGCTACAGGGGGGCAATGAGCAGTTCTTC. Protein: CATSKLQGGNEQFF.

At least ten counts were recorded for this clonotype. This CDR3 is CASSTFGTSGTDTQYF. CDR3 in DNA: TGTGCCAGCAGTACCTTCGGGACTAGCGGAACAGATACGCAGTATTTT. The chain is built from TRBV27 and TRBJ2-3, with 11 bases that match TRBD2. The J segment lost 3 bases and the V segment lost 5 bases, leaving 7 bases of the junction unmatched. The V gene's germline CDR1 is MNHEY and CDR2 SMNVEV (reference sequence). CDR3 length: 16 amino acids.

The rearrangement uses TRBV2 and TRBJ1-4; TRBD1 matches at 7 bases. Germline CDR1 and CDR2: SNHLY and FYNNEI. The CDR3 is 12 amino acids. J lost 10 bases, V lost 6 bases, and 5 bases had no gene match. The CDR3 DNA reads TGTGCCAGCAGAGAGAGGACAGGAAAACTGTTTTTT. It encodes CASRERTGKLFF.

The table lists this clonotype with many counts. The chain recombines TRBV27 with TRBJ1-1; D perhaps matches TRBD1 (6 bases). This CDR3 has 15 amino acids. The germline CDR1 and CDR2 sequences are MNHEY and SMNVEV (reference sequence). Trimming removed 5 bases at V and 1 base at J, with 14 bases between. CDR3 sequence reads: CASSDFDRRNTEAFF. The CDR3 DNA reads TGTGCCAGCAGTGACTTCGACAGGAGGAACACTGAAGCTTTCTTT.

This chain uses TRBV6-1 with TRBJ2-7; the D gene is possibly TRBD2 (6 bases). In germline, CDR1 is MNHNS, CDR2 SASEGT. V lost 6 bases and J lost 3, with 12 bases in between. This CDR3 is 13 amino acids long. In nucleotides, the CDR3 is TGTGCCAGCAGGGAGGCGGGGAACTACGAGCAGTACGTC. Translating gives CASREAGNYEQYV.

This clonotype has at least ten counts. V usage is TRBV5-5 and J usage is TRBJ1-1; weak D call: TRBD1 (6 bases). Trimming pared 4 bases from V and 1 base from J, leaving 14 bases between. The CDR3 consists of 15 residues. Germline CDR1 and CDR2: SGHKS and YYEKEE (reference sequence). The DNA of the CDR3 is TGTGCCAGCAGCCTACAGGGTGAGGCGAACACTGAAGCTTTCTTT. It specifies CASSLQGEANTEAFF.

This chain links TRBV7-9 with TRBJ1-2, with TRBD1 matching 10 bases. Germline V gives CDR1 SEHNR, CDR2 FQNEAQ (reference sequence). V gave up 5 bases and J gave up 5 bases; unmatched junction bases: 5. The CDR3 covers 14 residues. CDR3 residues: CASSEGQGRYGYTF. As DNA, the CDR3 is TGTGCCAGCAGCGAGGGACAGGGGAGGTATGGCTACACCTTC.

This clonotype was seen only a few times. The rearrangement links TRBV9 to TRBJ1-2, with 9 bases matching TRBD1. Unmatched junction bases numbered 11, after V lost 4 bases and J lost 4 bases. The V gene's germline CDR1 is SGDLS and CDR2 YYNGEE. The CDR3 sequence is 16 residues long. The CDR3 DNA follows: TGTGCCAGCAGCCCCCCGGGACAGGGTTTGGGCTATGGCTACACCTTC. It codes for CASSPPGQGLGYGYTF.

J is TRBJ1-1 and V is TRBV27; D is undetermined. Germline CDR1 and CDR2: MNHEY and SMNVEV (reference sequence). This CDR3 is 14 amino acids long. Between the trimmed V and J ends, which lost 5 bases and 8 bases, there was a span of 18 bases. CDR3 nucleotide sequence: TGTGCCAGCAGTGCCCAGGACGGCCCGGGGGAAGCTTTCTTT. It yields the protein CASSAQDGPGEAFF.

This clonotype was seen many times. This chain connects TRBV28 to TRBJ2-3; D not resolved. The CDR3 consists of 15 residues. Germline CDR1 MDHEN, CDR2 SYDVKM. V lost 6 bases and J lost 6, with 19 bases in between. CDR3 sequence: CASSQKGLIWDTQYF. Here the CDR3 DNA reads TGTGCCAGCAGCCAAAAAGGGCTCATATGGGATACGCAGTATTTT.

This clonotype was seen at least ten times. V usage is TRBV6-6 and J usage is TRBJ2-3; unclear D gene. This CDR3 is 14 amino acids long. V was cut by 0 bases and J by 6 bases, with 10 bases left in between. CDR1 and CDR2 from the germline V gene are MNHNY and SVGAGI (reference sequence). The CDR3 DNA sequence: TGTGCCAGCAGTTACTCGGGTAGAACCGATACGCAGTATTTT. Amino acids: CASSYSGRTDTQYF.

This clonotype was detected only a few times. The chain links TRBV2 to TRBJ1-6; D is undetermined. V dropped 0 bases and J dropped 9 bases, with 12 bases sitting between them. The CDR3 is made up of 15 amino acids. Per the germline V gene, CDR1 is SNHLY and CDR2 is FYNNEI. As DNA, the CDR3 is TGTGCCAGCAGTGAAGCCCCCGGATTTGTTTCACCCCTCCACTTT. Encoded protein: CASSEAPGFVSPLHF.

The table lists this clonotype with a few counts. The rearrangement joins TRBV15 to TRBJ1-2; 9 nucleotides line up with TRBD1. CDR1 and CDR2 from the germline V gene are LNHNV and YYDKDF (reference sequence). The junction had 2 bases not matched to a gene; V was cut back by 2 bases and J by 4 bases. This CDR3 is 14 amino acids long. CDR3 sequence: CATSRRDRVYGYTF. The CDR3 DNA sequence: TGTGCCACCAGCAGACGGGACAGGGTCTATGGCTACACCTTC.

This clonotype was detected ten times or more. The genes are TRBV3-1 and TRBJ1-2; D ambiguous. The V and J ends lost 3 bases and 3 bases respectively, with 5 bases between them. This CDR3 is built from 12 residues. CDR1 is LGHDT and CDR2 is YNNKEL in the germline V gene (reference sequence). The CDR3 reads CASSHPDYGYTF. The CDR3 coding sequence is TGTGCCAGCAGCCACCCCGACTATGGCTACACCTTC.

The V gene is TRBV6-1, the J gene TRBJ2-7; D call uncertain. The V end lost 6 bases, the J end lost 2 bases, and 8 bases lay between the germline ends. Germline V gene data show CDR1 as MNHNS and CDR2 as SASEGT. The CDR3 loop spans 12 amino acids. DNA for the CDR3: TGTGCCAGCAGGGACGGCCCCTACGAGCAGTACTTC. It translates to CASRDGPYEQYF.